These 7 T cell receptor beta chains originate from one sample sequenced in a study of blood T cell repertoires in COVID-19. The repertoire was sequenced with immunoSEQ multiplex PCR; TCRdb's copy has only in-frame clones and lacks some. This table holds around 100,000 clones, 80% to 85% found once. The specimen sequenced was peripheral blood. These receptors all come from a man in his sixties or seventies with acute or convalescent COVID-19.

This rearrangement joins TRBV7-2 to TRBJ1-5; TRBD1 aligns across 9 bases. This CDR3 comprises 15 residues. Trimming removed 4 bases from V and 8 bases from J; junction bases left unmatched: 9. The V gene's germline CDR1 is SGHTA and CDR2 FQGNSA. The CDR3 is CASSSAGTGKEPQHF. The CDR3 DNA follows: TGTGCCAGCAGCTCCGCCGGGACAGGGAAAGAGCCCCAGCATTTT.

The V call is TRBV27, the J call TRBJ2-7; 9 bases map to TRBD1. The CDR3 consists of 14 residues. From germline, CDR1 is MNHEY and CDR2 SMNVEV (reference sequence). The J segment lost 5 bases and the V segment lost 6 bases, leaving 8 bases of the junction unmatched. CDR3 in DNA: TGTGCCAGCAGACACGGACAGGGGCAGCACGAGCAGTACTTC. Protein: CASRHGQGQHEQYF.

The CDR3 reads CASRDGTGGLDEQFF. Written as DNA, the CDR3 is TGTGCCAGCAGGGATGGGACAGGGGGTTTGGATGAGCAGTTCTTC. The chain employs TRBV6-5 and TRBJ2-1; 11 bases match TRBD1. The CDR3 is 15 amino acids. Germline V gene lookup returns CDR1 MNHEY and CDR2 SVGAGI. With V trimmed by 6 bases and J by 8 bases, 9 bases remained unmatched.

The chain has TRBV18 and TRBJ2-3; D possibly corresponds to TRBD1 (6 bases). This CDR3 spans 14 amino acids. Germline V gene data show CDR1 as KGHSH and CDR2 as LQKENI. V was clipped by 2 bases and J by 4 bases, with 10 bases between them. The CDR3 loop reads CASSPNRAPDTQYF. The CDR3 DNA reads as TGTGCCAGCTCACCAAACAGGGCCCCAGATACGCAGTATTTT.

J is TRBJ2-1 and V is TRBV15; a weak D match, TRBD1 (5 bases). Trimming cost V 1 base and J 2 bases, with 9 bases left between them. CDR1 LNHNV and CDR2 YYDKDF come from the germline V gene (reference sequence). This CDR3 has 15 residues. This chain's CDR3 is CATSRGGAAYNEQFF. CDR3 DNA: TGTGCCACCAGCAGAGGTGGGGCCGCCTACAATGAGCAGTTCTTC.

The gene calls are TRBV18 and TRBJ1-1; D gene unclear. The germline gives CDR1 KGHSH, CDR2 LQKENI. V lost 6 bases and J 8 bases, leaving 16 bases between the germline ends. The CDR3 is 13 residues long. CDR3 DNA: TGTGCCAGCTCCGCCCGGGAGGGCCCAGAAGCTTTCTTT. Its translation is CASSAREGPEAFF.

The CDR3 here is CASSLIRENYGYTF. The DNA for the CDR3 is TGTGCCAGCAGTTTAATTAGGGAGAACTATGGCTACACCTTC. V gene TRBV28 combines with J gene TRBJ1-2, with unresolved D. The CDR3 contains 14 residues. CDR1 and CDR2 from the germline V gene are MDHEN and SYDVKM. V was trimmed by 2 bases and J by 2 bases, leaving 9 bases between them.